The source of this T cell receptor (beta chain) is a study of molecular identifiers for immune sequencing clone quantification. General observations from the study: The study found clones above 20 RNA copies held over 97% of effector molecules and under 1% in naive cells.

This clonotype has at least ten counts. What it recognizes is unknown. Listed TCR primers and previously described methods were used for bulk TCR libraries. TCRdb called the PCR reads again in MiXCR, with one record for every CDR3 protein. This table has tens of thousands of distinct CDR3 sequences, 24% appearing once. Deletions cut 0 bases from V and 4 bases from J, with 11 bases between. The CDR3 consists of 14 residues. In germline, CDR1 is SGHKS, CDR2 YYEKEE (reference sequence). This clonotype was obtained from a human donor in good health. Some libraries in this study had Jurkat cell RNA spiked in. The chain recombines TRBV5-5 with TRBJ2-7; TRBD2 is a possible D gene (5 bases). Sequences were obtained from naive CD8+ T cells from blood, with Jurkat cell RNA spiked in. Indicated subset: FACS-sorted CD8+CD4-CCR7+CD45RA+ naive T cells. In DNA form, the CDR3 reads TGTGCCAGCAGCTTGGGAGGGTTGGTATACGAGCAGTACTTC. Translation gives CASSLGGLVYEQYF.